This T cell receptor (beta chain) was documented in a study of shared clonotypes between healthy human individuals. The V and J ends lost 2 bases and 2 bases respectively, with 9 bases between them. Germline V gives CDR1 SQVTM, CDR2 ANQGSEA. The CDR3 extends over 13 amino acids. General observations from the study: The naive CD4 repertoires of a handful of donors were compared, and roughly 5.1% of clonotypes were shared.

The authors ran the assay at deep level. Measured with immunoSEQ multiplex PCR; TCRdb has only the in-frame clones, and not every one. The table includes roughly 1,500,000 clones, 95% to 99% detected once. Worth noting for this clone: The antigen is not known.

The receptor was isolated from a man younger than 40 in good health. This chain connects TRBV29-1 to TRBJ1-2, with unresolved D. The source material was naive CD4+ T cells sorted from blood. As to subset: CD45RA+ positively selected. CDR3 nucleotide sequence: TGCAGCGTTGAAAATGGCCGGAACTATGGCTACACCTTC. Protein sequence: CSVENGRNYGYTF.